These 30 T cell receptor beta chains came from one sample sequenced in a study of regulatory T cells in long-lasting Graves disease. Time point denoted: persistent/refractory GD, antithyroid drugs over 5 years with positive TRAb. After RNA was extracted from PBMCs, the TCR library was made from it. Both iRepertoire HTBI primers and Arm-PCR of CDR3 regions were used to build the TCR beta libraries. MiXCR, applied by TCRdb to the multiplex PCR reads, yields one record per CDR3 protein. This table has fewer than 450,000 distinct CDR3 sequences, 23% appearing once. This specimen was peripheral blood mononuclear cells (PBMCs), taken when the disease was refractory, from a patient treated with antithyroid drugs. These receptors were taken from a female donor with Graves disease.

This clonotype was seen ten or more times. The V and J genes are TRBV28 and TRBJ2-2, with D hard to call. The CDR3 spans 14 residues. Germline-derived CDR1 and CDR2 are MDHEN and SYDVKM. V was cut by 6 bases and J by 4 bases, with 12 bases left in between. The CDR3 DNA follows: TGTGCCAGCAGGGGTCCCGCGAGCACCGGGGAGCTGTTTTTT. It specifies CASRGPASTGELFF.

The chain links TRBV18 to TRBJ2-2; TRBD1 aligns across 9 bases. This CDR3 region has 16 residues. Germline loops: CDR1 KGHSH, CDR2 LQKENI. V lost 3 bases and J lost 5; bases outside the gene matches: 7. The CDR3 bases are TGTGCCAGCTCACCGGACAGGGGAATAAGGACCGGGGAGCTGTTTTTT. It is translated as CASSPDRGIRTGELFF. The entire variable domain, with the rest obtained from reference TRBV18 and TRBJ2-2, is as follows: NAGVMQNPRHLVRRRGQEARLRCSPMKGHSHVYWYRQLPEEGLKFMVYLQKENIIDESGMPKERFSAEFPKEGPSILRIQQVVRGDSAAYFCASSPDRGIRTGELFFGEGSRLTVL.

V usage is TRBV5-6 and J usage is TRBJ1-1; unclear D gene. The CDR3 covers 15 residues. The ends were cut back, 0 bases at V and 1 base at J, with 10 bases in the middle. CDR1 is SGHDT, CDR2 YYEEEE, per germline. The CDR3 sequence is CASSLGRERNTEAFF. DNA of the CDR3: TGTGCCAGCAGCTTGGGGAGGGAGAGGAACACTGAAGCTTTCTTT.

This clonotype was recorded at least ten times. In nucleotides, the CDR3 is TGTGCCAGCAGTTCGGAGACAGTCCTTAATGAAAAACTGTTTTTT. It is translated as CASSSETVLNEKLFF. This rearrangement joins TRBV28 to TRBJ1-4, with D tentatively TRBD1 (5 bases). The ends were cut back, 4 bases at V and 4 bases at J, with 13 bases in the middle. The germline V gene encodes CDR1 MDHEN and CDR2 SYDVKM. The length of the CDR3 is 15 residues.

This clonotype was seen only a few times. The J gene is TRBJ1-5, the V gene TRBV6-1; D remains unclear. Trimming cost V 7 bases and J 0 bases, with 13 bases left between them. CDR1 is MNHNS, CDR2 SASEGT, per germline. This CDR3 has 15 amino acids. The CDR3 nucleotides are TGTGCCAGCATGGGCAGCAGATATAGCAATCAGCCCCAGCATTTT. It encodes CASMGSRYSNQPQHF.

The V and J genes are TRBV4-1 and TRBJ2-2, with D unresolved. V was cut by 1 base and J by 3 bases, with 9 bases left in between. The CDR3 is 15 amino acids. From germline, CDR1 is MGHRA and CDR2 YSYEKL. The CDR3 spells CASSQVRLDTGELFF. The DNA for the CDR3 is TGCGCCAGCAGCCAAGTCAGGCTGGACACCGGGGAGCTGTTTTTT.

The gene calls are TRBV29-1 and TRBJ1-6; no definite D call. CDR1 is SQVTM, CDR2 ANQGSEA, per germline. The V and J ends lost 6 bases and 5 bases respectively, with 11 bases between them. This CDR3 has 13 amino acids. In nucleotides, the CDR3 is TGCAGCGTGAAAAAGAGAGATAATTCACCCCTCCACTTT. Encoded protein: CSVKKRDNSPLHF.

The chain couples TRBV5-1 to TRBJ2-7, with a weak D call TRBD1 (5 bases). The CDR3 totals 14 residues. Germline-derived CDR1 and CDR2 are SGHRS and YFSETQ. V lost 3 bases and J lost 4, with 14 bases in between. The CDR3 DNA reads as TGCGCCAGCAGCTCTGTGGACAATCCGTACGAGCAGTACTTC. Amino acids: CASSSVDNPYEQYF.

This CDR3 is CASSLQTYGGRKLFF. As DNA, the CDR3 is TGTGCCAGCAGTTTACAAACGTACGGAGGGAGAAAACTGTTTTTT. The V and J genes are TRBV28 and TRBJ1-4; D is undetermined. The CDR3 length is 15 residues. CDR1 is MDHEN, CDR2 SYDVKM, per germline. Trimming stripped 2 bases from V and 10 bases from J, with 17 bases between. The full variable domain, its missing parts supplied by reference TRBV28 and TRBJ1-4, is DVKVTQSSRYLVKRTGEKVFLECVQDMDHENMFWYRQDPGLGLRLIYFSYDVKMKEKGDIPEGYSVSREKKERFSLILESASTNQTSMYLCASSLQTYGGRKLFFGSGTQLSVL.

The chain combines TRBV5-1 with TRBJ2-5; 11 bases are a match to TRBD2. CDR3 length: 18 residues. V shed 2 bases and J 7 bases; nucleotides not matched to a gene: 16. Germline V gene data show CDR1 as SGHRS and CDR2 as YFSETQ. The chain's CDR3 is CASSFGPRGTSGTGTQYF. In DNA, the CDR3 is TGCGCCAGCAGCTTTGGACCGCGTGGGACTAGCGGTACGGGGACCCAGTACTTC.

Comment on this clonotype: Without the conserved terminal phenylalanine or tryptophan, this CDR3 likely stems from a read error. The rearrangement joins TRBV19 to TRBJ2-7; D may correspond to TRBD1 or TRBD2 (5 bases each). The V and J ends lost 3 bases and 4 bases respectively, with 13 bases between them. In germline, CDR1 is LNHDA, CDR2 SQIVND (reference sequence). The CDR3 has 14 residues. This CDR3 reads CASSIPGRKYEQYL. The CDR3 bases are TGTGCCAGTAGTATCCCGGGACGAAAATACGAGCAGTACCTC.

In this sample, this clonotype turned up a few times. This sequence joins TRBV3-1 and TRBJ1-4; D possibly corresponds to TRBD1 (5 bases). The V and J ends lost 3 bases and 8 bases respectively, with 19 bases between them. Germline assignment: CDR1 LGHDT and CDR2 YNNKEL (reference sequence). The CDR3 has 16 residues. The CDR3 DNA is TGTGCCAGCAGCCAGGGGGTTAGCGTGGGGGAGGAAAAACTGTTTTTT. Amino acids: CASSQGVSVGEEKLFF.

This clonotype was counted at least ten times. The chain has TRBV2 and TRBJ1-5; D remains ambiguous. Per the germline V gene, CDR1 is SNHLY and CDR2 is FYNNEI. The CDR3 has 15 amino acids. Trimming cost V 2 bases and J 0 bases, with 8 bases left between them. The DNA for the CDR3 is TGTGCCAGCAGTGAACTGGCCACTAGCAATCAGCCCCAGCATTTT. This encodes CASSELATSNQPQHF.

This chain joins TRBV3-1 and TRBJ2-3; 14 bases fit TRBD2. CDR3 size: 16 residues. The V segment lost 4 bases and the J segment 5 bases; nucleotides outside the gene matches: 5. The germline V gene has CDR1 LGHDT and CDR2 YNNKEL (reference sequence). CDR3 residues: CASSPGLAGGRDTQYF. DNA of the CDR3: TGTGCCAGCAGCCCTGGACTAGCGGGAGGTAGAGATACGCAGTATTTT.

The V and J genes are TRBV7-9 and TRBJ2-7; 11 bases line up with TRBD2. V lost 11 bases, J lost 3 bases, and 6 bases stayed unmatched. The CDR3 sequence is 13 residues long. Germline assignment: CDR1 SEHNR and CDR2 FQNEAQ (reference sequence). The CDR3 DNA follows: TGTGCCGCAACGGGACTAGCGGACTACGAGCAGTACTTC. Translation gives CAATGLADYEQYF.

In the case of this clonotype: Lacking the conserved final phenylalanine or tryptophan, this CDR3 likely reflects a read error. The V gene is TRBV12-3 or TRBV12-4, the J gene TRBJ1-1; D remains ambiguous. The V end lost 1 base, the J end lost 0 bases, and 3 bases lay between the germline ends. The CDR3 has 13 amino acids. CDR3 amino acids: CASSLGLNTEAFS. Here the CDR3 DNA reads TGTGCCAGCAGTTTAGGGTTGAACACTGAAGCTTTCTCT.

V usage is TRBV7-3 and J usage is TRBJ2-7, with unresolved D. Trimming took off 2 bases at V and 3 bases at J, with 11 bases between the two ends. CDR1 SGHTA and CDR2 FQGTGA come from the germline V gene. The CDR3 extends over 14 amino acids. The CDR3: CASSLCPSIYEQYF. Here the CDR3 DNA reads TGTGCCAGCAGCTTATGCCCCTCGATCTACGAGCAGTACTTC.

This clonotype showed up many times. V is TRBV28 and J is TRBJ2-6; 8 nucleotides align to TRBD1. This CDR3 contains 17 residues. CDR1 MDHEN and CDR2 SYDVKM come from the germline V gene. The J segment lost 2 bases and the V segment lost 5 bases, leaving 8 bases of the junction unmatched. The CDR3 spells CASSPSGQGAGANVLTF. The CDR3 DNA reads as TGTGCCAGCAGTCCCTCCGGACAGGGTGCTGGGGCCAACGTCCTGACTTTC.

V gene TRBV5-1 combines with J gene TRBJ1-4, with 7 bases fitting TRBD1. This CDR3 has 16 amino acids. J was trimmed by 0 bases and V by 4 bases; bases with no gene match: 6. Germline values: CDR1 SGHRS, CDR2 YFSETQ. The CDR3 region is CASSRSDRTTNEKLFF. The DNA for the CDR3 is TGCGCCAGCAGCCGGTCGGACAGGACAACTAATGAAAAACTGTTTTTT.

This clonotype turned up a few times. The chain carries TRBV14 and TRBJ2-5, with TRBD2 as a possible D gene (5 bases). Germline V lookup: CDR1 SGHDN, CDR2 FVKESK. The CDR3 totals 15 residues. Trimming cost V 4 bases and J 1 base, with 13 bases left between them. In DNA, the CDR3 is TGTGCCAGCAGCCCACTCAGCGGAGCCCAAGAGACCCAGTACTTC. It translates to CASSPLSGAQETQYF.

This clonotype has a count of ten or more. The chain recombines TRBV6-2 or TRBV6-3 with TRBJ1-2; D is possibly TRBD1 (6 bases). The CDR3 is 15 amino acids. The V and J ends lost 2 bases and 2 bases respectively, with 12 bases between them. Germline CDR1 and CDR2: MNHEY and SVGEGT. The CDR3, as DNA: TGTGCCAGCAGTTACACAGGACAGCGGAACTATGGCTACACCTTC. It translates to CASSYTGQRNYGYTF.

This clonotype was observed a few times. The chain uses TRBV9 and TRBJ2-2; D gene uncertain. This CDR3 comprises 15 residues. Germline lookup yields CDR1 SGDLS and CDR2 YYNGEE. Trimming shortened V by 1 base and J by 1 base, and 8 bases separated the two germline ends. The chain's CDR3 is CASSVYGRNTGELFF. CDR3 in DNA: TGTGCCAGCAGCGTATATGGTAGGAACACCGGGGAGCTGTTTTTT.

This clonotype has a handful of counts. The chain links TRBV3-1 to TRBJ2-5; D may be TRBD2 (6 bases). CDR1 and CDR2 from the germline V gene are LGHDT and YNNKEL (reference sequence). Trimming took 4 bases from V and 5 from J, leaving 14 bases between them. There are 14 residues in the CDR3. CDR3 DNA sequence: TGTGCCAGCAGCCCGCACGGGAGTTTCGAGACCCAGTACTTC. This translates into CASSPHGSFETQYF.

The chain recombines TRBV15 with TRBJ2-7; D gene uncertain. Germline V gene lookup returns CDR1 LNHNV and CDR2 YYDKDF (reference sequence). This CDR3 comprises 14 residues. With 1 base removed from V and 0 bases from J, the gap between germline ends came to 7 bases. The CDR3 loop is CATSRVPSSYEQYF. CDR3 bases: TGTGCCACCAGCAGAGTCCCATCCTCCTACGAGCAGTACTTC.

V and J are TRBV14 and TRBJ2-3; D ambiguous. Germline assignment: CDR1 SGHDN and CDR2 FVKESK. This CDR3 is 12 amino acids long. V was clipped by 4 bases and J by 8 bases, with 10 bases between them. The CDR3 DNA follows: TGTGCCAGCAGCCTTGACGGCCCTACGCAGTATTTT. Translation gives CASSLDGPTQYF.

This clonotype was observed many times. The chain recombines TRBV3-1 with TRBJ2-7; D call uncertain. Trimming removed 0 bases at V and 2 bases at J, with 11 bases between. Germline V gene data show CDR1 as LGHDT and CDR2 as YNNKEL (reference sequence). This CDR3 comprises 15 residues. CDR3 in DNA: TGTGCCAGCAGCCAAGATTCTACTCCGACCTACGAGCAGTACTTC. It yields the protein CASSQDSTPTYEQYF.

Only a few counts were recorded for this clonotype. This chain connects TRBV3-1 to TRBJ1-5; 7 bases are shared with TRBD1. Trimming took 1 base from V and 5 from J; bases not matched to a gene: 11. Per germline, CDR1 LGHDT and CDR2 YNNKEL (reference sequence). The CDR3 extends over 17 amino acids. The CDR3 is CASSQVPTGAGHQPQHF. Here the CDR3 DNA reads TGTGCCAGCAGCCAAGTCCCCACAGGGGCGGGGCATCAGCCCCAGCATTTT.

V usage is TRBV24-1 and J usage is TRBJ2-5, with TRBD1 matching 8 bases. V shed 4 bases, J shed 3 bases, and the junction held 3 bases outside the gene matches. CDR3 size: 14 residues. Germline loops: CDR1 KGHDR, CDR2 SFDVKD. The CDR3 DNA is TGTGCCACCAGTGACCCGACAGGGGAAGAGACCCAGTACTTC. Residues: CATSDPTGEETQYF.

A few counts support this clonotype. J is TRBJ2-7 and V is TRBV20-1; 9 bases are shared with TRBD2. The junction had 2 bases not matched to a gene; V was cut back by 5 bases and J by 0 bases. The CDR3 extends over 13 amino acids. Per germline, CDR1 DFQATT and CDR2 SNEGSKA (reference sequence). The CDR3 sequence: CSARTSASYEQYF. Here the CDR3 DNA reads TGCAGTGCTCGGACTAGCGCCTCCTACGAGCAGTACTTC.

This rearrangement joins TRBV30 to TRBJ2-7; TRBD2 matches at 7 bases. This CDR3 is built from 14 residues. The trim removed 2 bases at V and 6 bases at J, leaving 10 bases unmatched. Germline V gene sequence: CDR1 GTSNPN, CDR2 SVGIG (reference sequence). The CDR3 DNA follows: TGTGCCTGGAGTTCTGGCGGGAGACTCCCCGAGCAGTACTTC. Residues: CAWSSGGRLPEQYF.